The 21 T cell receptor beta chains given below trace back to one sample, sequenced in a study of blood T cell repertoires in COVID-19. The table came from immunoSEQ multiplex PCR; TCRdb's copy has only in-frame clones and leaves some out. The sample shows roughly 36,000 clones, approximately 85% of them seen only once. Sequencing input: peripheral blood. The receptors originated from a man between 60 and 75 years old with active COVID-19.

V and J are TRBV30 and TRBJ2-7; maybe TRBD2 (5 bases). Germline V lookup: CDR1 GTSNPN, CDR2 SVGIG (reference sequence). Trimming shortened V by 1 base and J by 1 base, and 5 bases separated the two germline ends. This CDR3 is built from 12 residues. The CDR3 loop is CAWSGGSYEQYV. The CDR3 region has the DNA TGTGCCTGGAGTGGAGGGTCCTACGAGCAGTACGTC.

The CDR3 region has the DNA TGTGCCAGCTCACTAGCCCGAGGGCCCTACGAGCAGTACTTC. It codes for CASSLARGPYEQYF. V usage is TRBV18 and J usage is TRBJ2-7, with a weak D call TRBD2 (5 bases). Germline V lookup: CDR1 KGHSH, CDR2 LQKENI. The CDR3 has 14 amino acids. The V gene lost 4 bases and the J gene lost 2 bases, with 12 bases spanning the gap. Drawing the rest from reference TRBV18 and TRBJ2-7, the complete variable domain is NAGVMQNPRHLVRRRGQEARLRCSPMKGHSHVYWYRQLPEEGLKFMVYLQKENIIDESGMPKERFSAEFPKEGPSILRIQQVVRGDSAAYFCASSLARGPYEQYFGPGTRLTVT.

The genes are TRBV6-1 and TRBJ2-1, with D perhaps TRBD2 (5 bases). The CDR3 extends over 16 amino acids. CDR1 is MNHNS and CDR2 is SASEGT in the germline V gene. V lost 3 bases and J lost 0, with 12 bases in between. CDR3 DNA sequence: TGTGCCAGCAGTGACCTGAGCGGCTACTCCTACAATGAGCAGTTCTTC. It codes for CASSDLSGYSYNEQFF.

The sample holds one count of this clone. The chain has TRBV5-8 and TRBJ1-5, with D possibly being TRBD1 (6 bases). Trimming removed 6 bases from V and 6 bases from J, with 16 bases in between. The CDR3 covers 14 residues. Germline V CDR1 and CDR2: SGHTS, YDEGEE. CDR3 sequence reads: CASTYEQGSQPQHF. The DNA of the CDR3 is TGTGCCAGCACGTACGAGCAGGGGAGTCAGCCCCAGCATTTT.

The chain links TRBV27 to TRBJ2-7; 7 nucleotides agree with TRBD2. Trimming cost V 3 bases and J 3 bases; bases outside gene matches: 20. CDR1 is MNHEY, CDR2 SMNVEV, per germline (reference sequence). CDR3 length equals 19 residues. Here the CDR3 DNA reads TGTGCCAGCAGTTTTGAGACTAGCCTGAGTGGTCAGCTACTCTACGAGCAGTACGTC. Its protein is CASSFETSLSGQLLYEQYV.

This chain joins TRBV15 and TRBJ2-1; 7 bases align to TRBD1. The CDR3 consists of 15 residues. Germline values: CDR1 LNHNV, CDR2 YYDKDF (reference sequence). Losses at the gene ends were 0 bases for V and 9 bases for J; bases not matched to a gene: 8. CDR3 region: CATSRDRGTGVEQFF. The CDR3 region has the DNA TGTGCCACCAGCAGAGATCGGGGCACAGGGGTTGAGCAGTTCTTC.

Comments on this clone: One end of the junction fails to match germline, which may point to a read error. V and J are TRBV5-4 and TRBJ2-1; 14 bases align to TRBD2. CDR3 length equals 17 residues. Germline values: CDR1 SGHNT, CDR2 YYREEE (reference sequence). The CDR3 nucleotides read TGTGCCAGCAGCTTGCCGGGACTAGCGGGAGCCAATTCTGAGAGGATCTTC. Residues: CASSLPGLAGANSERIF.

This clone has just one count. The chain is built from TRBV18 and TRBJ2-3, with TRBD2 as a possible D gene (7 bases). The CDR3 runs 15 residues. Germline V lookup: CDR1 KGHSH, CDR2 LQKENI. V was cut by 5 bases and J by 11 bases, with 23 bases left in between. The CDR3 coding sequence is TGTGCCAGCTCATCAAACAGGGCGGCGGGAGTCTTGCAGTATTTT. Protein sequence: CASSSNRAAGVLQYF.

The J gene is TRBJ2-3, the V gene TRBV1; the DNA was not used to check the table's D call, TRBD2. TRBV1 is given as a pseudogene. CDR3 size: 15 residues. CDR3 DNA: TGCACCAGCAGCCCGACTGCCCGAGTCACAGATACGCAGTATTTT. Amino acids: CTSSPTARVTDTQYF.

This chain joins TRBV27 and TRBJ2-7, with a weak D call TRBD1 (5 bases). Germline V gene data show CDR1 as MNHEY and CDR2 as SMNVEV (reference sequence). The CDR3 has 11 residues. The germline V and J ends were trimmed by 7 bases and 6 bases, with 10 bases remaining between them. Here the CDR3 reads CASMQGSEQYF. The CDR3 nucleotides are TGTGCCAGCATGCAGGGTTCCGAGCAGTACTTC.

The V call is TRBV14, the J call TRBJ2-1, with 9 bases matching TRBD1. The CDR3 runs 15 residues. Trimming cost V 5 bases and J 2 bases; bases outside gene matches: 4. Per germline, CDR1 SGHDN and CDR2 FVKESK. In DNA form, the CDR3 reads TGTGCCAGCAGCTATCGACAGGGGGCCTACAATGAGCAGTTCTTC. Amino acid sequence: CASSYRQGAYNEQFF.

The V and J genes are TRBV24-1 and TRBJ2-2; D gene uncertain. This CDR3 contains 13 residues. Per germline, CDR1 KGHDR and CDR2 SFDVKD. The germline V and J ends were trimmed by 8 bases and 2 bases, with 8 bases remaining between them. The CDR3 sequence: CATTDTNTGELFF. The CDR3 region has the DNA TGTGCCACCACTGACACAAACACCGGGGAGCTGTTTTTT.

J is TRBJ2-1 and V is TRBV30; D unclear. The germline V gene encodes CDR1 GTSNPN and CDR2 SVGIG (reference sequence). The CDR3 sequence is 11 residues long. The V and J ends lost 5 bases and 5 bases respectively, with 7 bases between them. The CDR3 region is CAWATDNEQFF. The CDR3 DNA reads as TGTGCCTGGGCTACCGACAATGAGCAGTTCTTC.

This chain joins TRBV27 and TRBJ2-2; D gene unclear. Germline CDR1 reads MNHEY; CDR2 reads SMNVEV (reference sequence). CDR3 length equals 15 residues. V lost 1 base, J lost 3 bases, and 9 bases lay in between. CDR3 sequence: CASSLLVADTGELFF. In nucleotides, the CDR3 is TGTGCCAGCAGTTTATTGGTAGCTGACACCGGGGAGCTGTTTTTT.

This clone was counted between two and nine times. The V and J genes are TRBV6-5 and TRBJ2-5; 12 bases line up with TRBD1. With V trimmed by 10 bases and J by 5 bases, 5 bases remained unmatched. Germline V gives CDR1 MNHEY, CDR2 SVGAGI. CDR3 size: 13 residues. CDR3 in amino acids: CAIGTGGLETQYF. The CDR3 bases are TGTGCCATTGGGACAGGGGGCCTCGAGACCCAGTACTTC.

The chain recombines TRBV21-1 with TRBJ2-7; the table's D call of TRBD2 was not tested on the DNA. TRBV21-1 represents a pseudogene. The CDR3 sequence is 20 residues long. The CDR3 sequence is CASSRLGVLAGEGWVYEQYV. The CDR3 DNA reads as TGTGCCAGCAGCAGGCTGGGTGTGCTAGCGGGAGAGGGTTGGGTCTACGAGCAGTACGTC.

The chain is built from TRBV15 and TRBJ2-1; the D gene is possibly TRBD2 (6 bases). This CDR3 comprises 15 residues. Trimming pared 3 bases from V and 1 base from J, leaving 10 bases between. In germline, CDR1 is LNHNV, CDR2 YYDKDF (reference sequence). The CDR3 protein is CATSSRLGSYNEQFF. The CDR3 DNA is TGTGCCACCAGCAGTCGACTAGGGTCCTACAATGAGCAGTTCTTC.

The CDR3 spells CASSDLGGYNEQFF. CDR3 nucleotide sequence: TGTGCCAGCAGTGACCTTGGCGGCTACAATGAGCAGTTCTTC. The chain uses TRBV6-4 and TRBJ2-1, with D unclear. CDR3 length: 14 residues. Looked up from germline, CDR1 is MRHNA and CDR2 is SNTAGT. V shed 2 bases and J shed 3 bases, with 8 bases lying between them.

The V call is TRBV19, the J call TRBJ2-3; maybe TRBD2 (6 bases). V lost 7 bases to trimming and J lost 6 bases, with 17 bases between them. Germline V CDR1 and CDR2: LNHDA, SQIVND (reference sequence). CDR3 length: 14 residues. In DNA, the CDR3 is TGTGCCAGTACCATGGGGCGGGGATTGGATACGCAGTATTTT. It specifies CASTMGRGLDTQYF. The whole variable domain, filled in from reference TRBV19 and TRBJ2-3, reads DGGITQSPKYLFRKEGQNVTLSCEQNLNHDAMYWYRQDPGQGLRLIYYSQIVNDFQKGDIAEGYSVSREKKESFPLTVTSAQKNPTAFYLCASTMGRGLDTQYFGPGTRLTVL.

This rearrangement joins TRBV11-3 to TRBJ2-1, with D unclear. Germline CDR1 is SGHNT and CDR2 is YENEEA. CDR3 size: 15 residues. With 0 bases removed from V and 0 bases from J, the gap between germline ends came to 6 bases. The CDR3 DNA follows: TGTGCCAGCAGCTTAGAACGGAGCTCCTACAATGAGCAGTTCTTC. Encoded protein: CASSLERSSYNEQFF.

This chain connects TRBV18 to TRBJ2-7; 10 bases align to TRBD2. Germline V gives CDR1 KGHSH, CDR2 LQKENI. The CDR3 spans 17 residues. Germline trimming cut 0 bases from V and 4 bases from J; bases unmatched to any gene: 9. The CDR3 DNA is TGTGCCAGCTCACCACCCGTCATAAGCGGGAGGGTTTACGAGCAGTACTTC. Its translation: CASSPPVISGRVYEQYF.